This T cell receptor (beta chain) was sequenced for a study of PD-L1 blockade in urothelial cancer. Turning to the study itself: Patients began atezolizumab, 1,200 mg intravenously every 3 weeks, in 2014. T cells were recovered from blood samples at a median of roughly 150,000.

TCRdb's copy holds only in-frame clones and misses some; the assay was immunoSEQ multiplex PCR. The data show tens of thousands of clones, approximately 85% seen once. The CDR3 runs 15 residues. Germline loops: CDR1 SEHNR, CDR2 FQNEAQ (reference sequence). The J segment lost 0 bases and the V segment lost 4 bases, leaving 6 bases of the junction unmatched. Time point denoted: pretreatment peripheral blood. The study enrolled patients with locally advanced or metastatic urothelial carcinoma. The source material was PBMCs, sampled around atezolizumab (anti-PD-L1) treatment. The clonotype was recovered from a man between 60 and 70 years old with urothelial cancer. The chain has TRBV7-9 and TRBJ2-7, with 7 bases lining up with TRBD2. The CDR3 reads CASSWGSGNSYEQYF. CDR3 nucleotide sequence: TGTGCCAGCAGCTGGGGGAGCGGGAACTCCTACGAGCAGTACTTC.